This TCR beta chain was retrieved from a study of cytomegalovirus exposure and HLA in healthy donors. This clone appeared a few times. Samples came from healthy bone marrow donors. The PCR employed 60 Vbeta primers together with 13 Jbeta primers. Using immunoSEQ multiplex PCR, the repertoire was profiled, and TCRdb retains in-frame clones only, with some absent. Of about 210,000 clones in the sample, 83% were seen once. The sequencing sample was made of PBMCs. This TCR came from a man between 40 and 49 years old in good health and CMV-seropositive.

CDR3 bases: TGTGCCAGCAGCGAAGGACTAGCATACACCGGGGAGCTGTTTTTT. Amino acids: CASSEGLAYTGELFF. This sequence joins TRBV9 and TRBJ2-2; 8 bases fit TRBD2. The V gene's germline CDR1 is SGDLS and CDR2 YYNGEE. Losses at the gene ends were 3 bases for V and 3 bases for J; bases not matched to a gene: 4. The CDR3 is made up of 15 amino acids.